Below, 28 T cell receptor beta chains from the same sample are listed, as sequenced in a study of blood T cell repertoires in COVID-19. Some clones are missing from TCRdb's copy, which holds only in-frame ones; the method was immunoSEQ multiplex PCR. The table records about 120,000 clones, roughly nine tenths of them present only once. Sequencing input: peripheral blood. These receptors were obtained from a human donor in a cohort sampled during active COVID-19.

The V gene is TRBV4-1, the J gene TRBJ1-1, with unresolved D. Looked up from germline, CDR1 is MGHRA and CDR2 is YSYEKL. This CDR3 spans 16 amino acids. The V and J ends lost 1 base and 0 bases respectively, with 12 bases between them. As DNA, the CDR3 is TGCGCCAGCAGCCAAGGGTCGATGAGAATGAACACTGAAGCTTTCTTT. Residues: CASSQGSMRMNTEAFF.

The chain employs TRBV18 and TRBJ2-7, with D maybe TRBD2 (5 bases). Germline CDR1 and CDR2: KGHSH and LQKENI. This CDR3 comprises 15 residues. The germline V and J ends were trimmed by 1 base and 5 bases, with 15 bases remaining between them. CDR3 sequence (DNA): TGTGCCAGCTCACCACGATCGACAAAGGGAGACGAGCAGTACTTC. Its translation: CASSPRSTKGDEQYF.

The chain carries TRBV5-6 and TRBJ1-5; TRBD1 matches 10 bases. Germline CDR1 reads SGHDT; CDR2 reads YYEEEE. Germline trimming cut 3 bases from V and 4 bases from J; bases unmatched to any gene: 7. The CDR3 is 16 residues long. The CDR3 loop reads CASSSGTGDGNQPQHF. The DNA for the CDR3 is TGTGCCAGCAGCTCTGGGACAGGGGATGGGAATCAGCCCCAGCATTTT.

This chain uses TRBV7-6 with TRBJ1-1, with D hard to call. This CDR3 has 15 amino acids. CDR1 and CDR2 from the germline V gene are SGHVS and FNYEAQ. Trimming shortened V by 1 base and J by 1 base, and 10 bases separated the two germline ends. This chain's CDR3 is CASSLGRTGNTEAFF. Here the CDR3 DNA reads TGTGCCAGCAGCTTAGGGAGGACTGGGAACACTGAAGCTTTCTTT.

The table lists this clone with a few counts. The chain is built from TRBV7-9 and TRBJ2-5; 12 nucleotides agree with TRBD2. Trimming took 2 bases from V and 1 from J; bases not matched to a gene: 11. Germline V gene data show CDR1 as SEHNR and CDR2 as FQNEAQ (reference sequence). The CDR3 runs 19 residues. CDR3 amino acids: CASSLLAGGLAAPQETQYF. The CDR3 bases are TGTGCCAGCAGCTTACTAGCGGGGGGGCTTGCGGCCCCCCAAGAGACCCAGTACTTC.

The chain carries TRBV18 and TRBJ1-2; no firm D call. CDR3 length: 14 residues. Germline V gives CDR1 KGHSH, CDR2 LQKENI. Trimming shortened V by 2 bases and J by 5 bases, and 12 bases separated the two germline ends. DNA for the CDR3: TGTGCCAGCTCACCAGCAAGCCGCGGGTATGGCTACACCTTC. Its translation: CASSPASRGYGYTF.

V is TRBV5-1 and J is TRBJ1-4; 9 bases are a match to TRBD1. This CDR3 is 14 amino acids long. Germline V gene lookup returns CDR1 SGHRS and CDR2 YFSETQ. V shed 7 bases and J 8 bases; nucleotides not matched to a gene: 9. The CDR3 DNA reads TGCGCCAGCGGGAGGACAGGGGAAGGCGAAAAACTGTTTTTT. It is translated as CASGRTGEGEKLFF.

V gene TRBV2 combines with J gene TRBJ2-7; perhaps TRBD1 as D (5 bases). CDR1 and CDR2 from the germline V gene are SNHLY and FYNNEI. The CDR3 totals 12 residues. V was shortened by 3 bases and J by 5 bases, with 8 bases between the two germline ends. The CDR3 DNA follows: TGTGCCAGCAGTGACAGGGTGAACGAGCAGTACTTC. Its protein product is CASSDRVNEQYF.

This clone is a singleton in its sample. J is TRBJ2-1 and V is TRBV24-1, with 7 bases lining up with TRBD2. V shed 3 bases, J shed 0 bases, and the junction held 7 bases outside the gene matches. This CDR3 comprises 17 residues. Per the germline V gene, CDR1 is KGHDR and CDR2 is SFDVKD. CDR3 sequence reads: CATSDLSGPGSYNEQFF. As DNA, the CDR3 is TGTGCCACCAGTGATCTTAGCGGGCCAGGCTCCTACAATGAGCAGTTCTTC.

V gene TRBV24-1 combines with J gene TRBJ2-2, with 10 nucleotides matching TRBD2. With 1 base clipped from V and 6 bases from J, the junction kept 4 bases outside the gene matches. The CDR3 runs 16 residues. Germline CDR1 KGHDR, CDR2 SFDVKD. The CDR3 DNA sequence: TGTGCCACCAGTGATTTTTACGGACTAGCGGCCGGGGAGCTGTTTTTT. Its translation is CATSDFYGLAAGELFF.

The chain has TRBV6-5 and TRBJ2-4, with D possibly matching TRBD2 (5 bases). Germline loops: CDR1 MNHEY, CDR2 SVGAGI. CDR3 length: 12 amino acids. V was pared by 11 bases and J by 8 bases, with 16 bases between. The CDR3 sequence: CAGGQERYIQYF. The CDR3, as DNA: TGTGCCGGCGGGCAGGAGCGGTACATTCAGTACTTC.

This clone was recorded only once. V gene TRBV5-1 combines with J gene TRBJ2-7, with TRBD1 matching over 8 bases. The trim removed 4 bases at V and 0 bases at J, leaving 6 bases unmatched. From germline, CDR1 is SGHRS and CDR2 YFSETQ. CDR3 length: 15 amino acids. This CDR3 reads CASSLSGGNSYEQYF. CDR3 coding DNA: TGCGCCAGCAGCCTATCAGGGGGCAACTCCTACGAGCAGTACTTC.

The rearrangement links TRBV6-5 to TRBJ1-1; TRBD1 agrees at 8 bases. The CDR3 loop spans 14 amino acids. Germline V lookup: CDR1 MNHEY, CDR2 SVGAGI. The J segment lost 0 bases and the V segment lost 6 bases, leaving 3 bases of the junction unmatched. The CDR3 DNA reads TGTGCCAGCAGAACGGACAGGGTGAACACTGAAGCTTTCTTT. Translating it yields CASRTDRVNTEAFF.

This chain joins TRBV19 and TRBJ2-2, with D possibly TRBD1 on 6 matching bases. The germline V gene has CDR1 LNHDA and CDR2 SQIVND (reference sequence). This CDR3 spans 16 amino acids. Trimming took 7 bases from V and 0 from J, leaving 15 bases between them. CDR3 region: CASTDQGIPNTGELFF. CDR3 in DNA: TGTGCCAGTACTGACCAGGGGATCCCGAACACCGGGGAGCTGTTTTTT.

This clone was detected only once. This chain uses TRBV7-2 with TRBJ1-2; D is possibly TRBD1 (5 bases). CDR3 length: 14 amino acids. V lost 5 bases and J 0 bases, leaving 10 bases between the germline ends. Germline values: CDR1 SGHTA, CDR2 FQGNSA. CDR3 DNA: TGTGCCAGCAGCCCCGACAGCACTAACTATGGCTACACCTTC. It encodes CASSPDSTNYGYTF.

This chain connects TRBV6-1 to TRBJ1-5; D remains ambiguous. Germline assignment: CDR1 MNHNS and CDR2 SASEGT. This CDR3 is 15 amino acids long. V was trimmed by 2 bases and J by 0 bases, leaving 8 bases between them. CDR3 coding DNA: TGTGCCAGCAGTGAAACTAGAACTAGCAATCAGCCCCAGCATTTT. Encoded protein: CASSETRTSNQPQHF.

The chain links TRBV19 to TRBJ2-7, with 7 bases matching TRBD1. J lost 0 bases, V lost 7 bases, and 3 bases had no gene match. Germline CDR1 and CDR2: LNHDA and SQIVND (reference sequence). This CDR3 comprises 13 residues. The CDR3 coding sequence is TGTGCCAGTACCGGGACAGTCTCCTACGAGCAGTACTTC. The encoded protein is CASTGTVSYEQYF.

The chain joins TRBV12-5 to TRBJ1-1; D gene unclear. V lost 1 base and J lost 0, with 3 bases in between. The germline gives CDR1 LGHNT, CDR2 FRNRAP. CDR3 length equals 13 residues. Written as DNA, the CDR3 is TGTGCTAGTGGTTTGGGAGTGAACACTGAAGCTTTCTTT. Translation: CASGLGVNTEAFF.

The genes are TRBV5-1 and TRBJ2-5; D is perhaps TRBD1 (6 bases). The CDR3 totals 16 residues. CDR1 and CDR2 from the germline V gene are SGHRS and YFSETQ. V lost 5 bases and J lost 1, with 18 bases in between. CDR3 loop: CASSGRPTGSQETQYF. For the CDR3, the DNA is TGCGCCAGCAGTGGGCGGCCAACAGGGTCCCAAGAGACCCAGTACTTC.

This rearrangement joins TRBV29-1 to TRBJ2-2; 7 bases line up with TRBD2. The germline CDR1 and CDR2 sequences are SQVTM and ANQGSEA. Unmatched junction bases numbered 9, after V lost 8 bases and J lost 6 bases. The CDR3 spans 13 residues. The CDR3 region is CSLKVGGSGELFF. The DNA of the CDR3 is TGCAGCCTTAAAGTGGGAGGGTCCGGGGAGCTGTTTTTT.

The chain joins TRBV5-1 to TRBJ2-2; 14 bases are shared with TRBD2. V dropped 0 bases and J dropped 4; count of bases not matched to a gene: 5. CDR1 and CDR2 (germline): SGHRS, YFSETQ. This CDR3 has 18 residues. The CDR3 sequence: CASSLGTSGGLFTGELFF. The CDR3 coding sequence is TGCGCCAGCAGCTTGGGGACTAGCGGGGGGCTCTTCACCGGGGAGCTGTTTTTT.

The chain has TRBV30 and TRBJ1-1; TRBD1 is a possible D gene (5 bases). Trimming stripped 0 bases from V and 8 bases from J, with 13 bases between. CDR1 is GTSNPN, CDR2 SVGIG, per germline (reference sequence). The CDR3 contains 13 residues. CDR3 loop: CAWSVQVRGEAFF. The DNA for the CDR3 is TGTGCCTGGAGTGTCCAGGTTCGGGGGGAAGCTTTCTTT.

DNA for the CDR3: TGTGCCAGCAGCCGTGACGGGGGAGGGACCTACGAGCAGTACTTC. Translated: CASSRDGGGTYEQYF. The chain uses TRBV5-4 and TRBJ2-7; TRBD2 aligns across 7 bases. After removal of 4 bases from V and 2 bases from J, the junction contained 9 bases not matched to a gene. Germline loops: CDR1 SGHNT, CDR2 YYREEE (reference sequence). The CDR3 is 15 amino acids.

The rearrangement joins TRBV11-2 to TRBJ1-4, with a weak D call TRBD1 (5 bases). Trimming took off 1 base at V and 6 bases at J, with 15 bases between the two ends. Per the germline V gene, CDR1 is SGHAT and CDR2 is FQNNGV. The CDR3 spans 16 residues. The CDR3 sequence: CASSLGAGRRDEKLFF. CDR3 nucleotide sequence: TGTGCCAGCAGCTTAGGAGCGGGACGTAGAGATGAAAAACTGTTTTTT.

The chain has TRBV2 and TRBJ1-1, with D uncertain. The CDR3 loop spans 13 amino acids. V lost 6 bases to trimming and J lost 1 base, with 9 bases between them. Germline-derived CDR1 and CDR2 are SNHLY and FYNNEI. CDR3 sequence (DNA): TGTGCCAGCAGGATGGGCAGGAACACTGAAGCTTTCTTT. Amino acids: CASRMGRNTEAFF.

J is TRBJ2-5 and V is TRBV10-2, with D uncertain. There are 12 residues in the CDR3. Germline CDR1 WSHSY, CDR2 SAAADI. Trimming left V 6 bases short and J 2 bases short, with 7 bases between. CDR3 sequence: CASRRMQETQYF. CDR3 DNA sequence: TGCGCCAGCAGGCGGATGCAAGAGACCCAGTACTTC.

This chain joins TRBV9 and TRBJ1-2; D may be TRBD1 (6 bases). Trimming stripped 4 bases from V and 3 bases from J, with 16 bases between. The CDR3 runs 15 residues. CDR1 is SGDLS and CDR2 is YYNGEE in the germline V gene. The CDR3 DNA reads as TGTGCCAGCAGCTCTCAAGAACAGGGCCACTATGGCTACACCTTC. This sequence encodes CASSSQEQGHYGYTF.

The J gene is TRBJ1-2, the V gene TRBV4-1; 10 nucleotides line up with TRBD1. The CDR3 consists of 17 residues. The trim removed 3 bases at V and 5 bases at J, leaving 12 bases unmatched. The germline gives CDR1 MGHRA, CDR2 YSYEKL. CDR3 in amino acids: CASSHDGRQGAGYGYTF. CDR3 DNA: TGCGCCAGCAGCCATGATGGCCGACAGGGGGCCGGGTATGGCTACACCTTC.